What follows are 8 T cell receptor beta chains derived from one specimen sequenced in a study of regulatory T cells in long-lasting Graves disease. iRepertoire HTBI primers and Arm-PCR of CDR3 regions built TCR beta libraries. TCRdb analysed the multiplex PCR reads with MiXCR anew, one entry per CDR3 protein. The sample lists around 470,000 distinct CDR3 sequences, 14% occurring once. Time point given: newly diagnosed GD, antithyroid drugs for less than 3 months. From PBMCs, RNA was extracted and then used to make the TCR library. Another study also made use of these data, one on T cells in Graves' hyperthyroidism and ophthalmopathy.

The sequencing used peripheral blood mononuclear cells (PBMCs), collected at new diagnosis, from a patient treated with antithyroid drugs. These receptors all stem from a woman between 45 and 60 years old with Graves disease.

This clonotype was detected many times. The rearrangement links TRBV7-9 to TRBJ2-6; D is perhaps TRBD2 (6 bases). V lost 7 bases and J 0 bases, leaving 19 bases between the germline ends. The CDR3 length is 18 residues. Germline V gene sequence: CDR1 SEHNR, CDR2 FQNEAQ (reference sequence). The CDR3 DNA reads as TGTGCCAGCATCAGAGGAGGGTCGTTATTCTCTGGGGCCAACGTCCTGACTTTC. Its protein is CASIRGGSLFSGANVLTF.

This clonotype was seen ten or more times. The rearrangement joins TRBV7-9 to TRBJ2-7; the D gene is possibly TRBD2 (5 bases). CDR3 size: 16 residues. Germline lookup yields CDR1 SEHNR and CDR2 FQNEAQ (reference sequence). V was shortened by 7 bases and J by 2 bases, with 21 bases between the two germline ends. CDR3 amino acids: CASTPAERTGTYEQYF. Here the CDR3 DNA reads TGTGCCAGCACCCCAGCGGAGCGAACTGGGACCTACGAGCAGTACTTC.

The chain uses TRBV16 and TRBJ1-1; D unclear. The CDR3 loop spans 16 amino acids. CDR1 is KGHSY, CDR2 FQNENV, per germline. V gave up 4 bases and J gave up 1 base, with 16 bases separating them. For the CDR3, the DNA is TGTGCCAGCAGCCCCCGACCAATGGTACCGAACACTGAAGCTTTCTTT. This encodes CASSPRPMVPNTEAFF.

The V gene is TRBV27, the J gene TRBJ1-1; D may be TRBD1 (6 bases). V was shortened by 5 bases and J by 6 bases, with 28 bases between the two germline ends. The CDR3 extends over 18 amino acids. Germline loops: CDR1 MNHEY, CDR2 SMNVEV (reference sequence). In DNA, the CDR3 is TGTGCCAGCAGTGACGGACCCCGGTGGCACAGGGAGGGAGCTGAAGCTTTCTTT. Protein product: CASSDGPRWHREGAEAFF.

This clonotype turned up a few times. The rearrangement uses TRBV3-1 and TRBJ2-7; 13 bases align to TRBD2. Germline V gene data show CDR1 as LGHDT and CDR2 as YNNKEL (reference sequence). Unmatched junction bases numbered 11, after V lost 1 base and J lost 2 bases. This CDR3 region has 19 residues. In nucleotides, the CDR3 is TGTGCCAGCAGCCAAGGGGTAAGGACTAGCGGGAGACTCGCCTACGAGCAGTACTTC. As protein: CASSQGVRTSGRLAYEQYF.

The table lists this clonotype with many counts. The chain joins TRBV6-1 to TRBJ1-1; D possibly corresponds to TRBD1 (6 bases). Per germline, CDR1 MNHNS and CDR2 SASEGT. V shed 7 bases and J shed 10 bases, with 22 bases lying between them. The CDR3 is 14 amino acids. CDR3 sequence reads: CASTKVGGGSGAFF. CDR3 bases: TGTGCCAGCACTAAAGTAGGGGGTGGATCCGGAGCTTTCTTT.

This clonotype came up many times. This chain uses TRBV20-1 with TRBJ2-7, with unresolved D. Germline V lookup: CDR1 DFQATT, CDR2 SNEGSKA (reference sequence). The V end was cut by 0 bases, the J end by 1 base, with 22 bases between. There are 18 residues in the CDR3. This chain's CDR3 is CSARDLGLSPPMSYEQYF. The CDR3 DNA reads as TGCAGTGCTAGAGATTTGGGGTTGAGTCCACCGATGTCCTACGAGCAGTACTTC.

This sequence joins TRBV6-5 and TRBJ1-3; D not certain. Per the germline V gene, CDR1 is MNHEY and CDR2 is SVGAGI. Trimming took off 0 bases at V and 0 bases at J, with 9 bases between the two ends. There are 16 residues in the CDR3. The CDR3 DNA sequence: TGTGCCAGCAGTTACTCTACTCCATTCTCTGGAAACACCATATATTTT. The encoded protein is CASSYSTPFSGNTIYF.